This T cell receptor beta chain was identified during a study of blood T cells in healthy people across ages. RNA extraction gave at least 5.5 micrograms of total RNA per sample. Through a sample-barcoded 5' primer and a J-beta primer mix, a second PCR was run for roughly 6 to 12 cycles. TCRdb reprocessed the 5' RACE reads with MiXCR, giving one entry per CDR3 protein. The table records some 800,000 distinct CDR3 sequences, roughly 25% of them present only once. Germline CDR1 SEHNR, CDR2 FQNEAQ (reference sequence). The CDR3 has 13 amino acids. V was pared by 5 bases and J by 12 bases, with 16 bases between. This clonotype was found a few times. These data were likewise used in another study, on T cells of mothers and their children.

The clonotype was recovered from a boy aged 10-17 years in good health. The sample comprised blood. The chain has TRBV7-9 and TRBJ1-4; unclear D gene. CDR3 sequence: CASSPHVVRQLFF. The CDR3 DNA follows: TGTGCCAGCAGCCCTCACGTGGTCAGGCAACTGTTTTTT.